Listed below are T cell receptor beta chains from one sample, sequenced in a study of beta chain features in type 1 diabetes. Produced via immunoSEQ multiplex PCR; TCRdb's table is partial and in-frame only. The sample holds around 250,000 clones; 25% to 30% are singletons and the top ten take 3% to 4%. Sequenced input: central memory CD4+ T cells from blood. The receptors come from a man younger than 45 in good health. Each CDR3 is given with its conserved first and last residue. Fields, in order: D gene, clone size, J gene, V gene, CDR3 protein, CDR3 DNA. D genes are given only for firm matches. The size field is filled for only some rows; it gives once, few, many or a size class.

>NA|NA|TRBJ1-1|TRBV19
CASATRYEAFF
TGTGCCAGTGCCACCCGATATGAAGCTTTCTTT
>NA|few|TRBJ2-1|TRBV5-1
CASSSTFGEQFF
TGCGCCAGCAGCTCGACATTCGGTGAGCAGTTCTTC
>NA|NA|TRBJ2-3|TRBV11-2
CASSNSGSTDTQYF
TGTGCCAGCAGTAATAGCGGAAGCACAGATACGCAGTATTTT
>NA|NA|TRBJ2-5|TRBV23-1
CASSHSDPRGCGPRGPETQYF
TGCGCCAGCAGTCATTCGGACCCCCGGGGGTGCGGACCGCGGGGTCCGGAGACCCAGTACTTC
>TRBD2|few|TRBJ2-1|TRBV10-3
CAIRGGLAGNNEQFF
TGTGCCATCAGGGGGGGACTAGCGGGCAACAATGAGCAGTTCTTC
>TRBD2|NA|TRBJ2-1|TRBV5-4
CASRTSGAYNEQFF
TGTGCCAGCCGGACTAGCGGGGCCTACAATGAGCAGTTCTTC
>TRBD2|NA|TRBJ2-1|TRBV6-6
CASRDIAGGAREQFF
TGTGCCAGCAGGGACATAGCGGGGGGGGCACGTGAGCAGTTCTTC
>NA|NA|TRBJ2-1|TRBV6-6
CASRYLESARYNEQFF
TGTGCCAGCAGGTACCTAGAGAGCGCTAGGTACAATGAGCAGTTCTTC
>TRBD1|NA|TRBJ2-5|TRBV28
CASSLWTGGYQETQYF
TGTGCCAGCAGTTTATGGACAGGGGGGTACCAAGAGACCCAGTACTTC
>NA|NA|TRBJ2-2|TRBV30
CAWSEEANTGELFF
TGTGCCTGGAGTGAGGAGGCGAACACCGGGGAGCTGTTTTTT
>NA|few|TRBJ1-1|TRBV18
CASSPGGTNFRRDTEAFF
TGTGCCAGCTCACCTGGAGGGACAAATTTCCGGCGGGACACTGAAGCTTTCTTT
>TRBD2|NA|TRBJ2-7|TRBV11-2
CASSSPSGSSYEQYF
TGTGCCAGCAGCAGTCCTAGCGGGAGCTCCTACGAGCAGTACTTC
>NA|few|TRBJ2-3|TRBV25-1
CASSPTRVGTDTQYF
TGTGCCAGCAGCCCAACTAGGGTCGGCACAGATACGCAGTATTTT
>NA|many|TRBJ2-4|TRBV7-2
CASSLGGGGSGNIQYF
TGTGCCAGCAGCTTAGGAGGTGGAGGGTCCGGAAACATTCAGTACTTC
>TRBD1|many|TRBJ2-1|TRBV28
CASSLAWSLGQGSYNEQFF
TGTGCCAGCAGTTTAGCCTGGTCACTGGGACAGGGAAGCTACAATGAGCAGTTCTTC
>TRBD1|NA|TRBJ2-1|TRBV7-2
CASRGQTDEQFF
TGTGCCAGCAGGGGACAGACCGATGAGCAGTTCTTC
>TRBD1|NA|TRBJ2-7|TRBV25-1
CASSETGRFGEQYF
TGTGCCAGCAGTGAGACAGGGCGTTTCGGGGAGCAGTACTTC
>NA|NA|TRBJ1-5|TRBV2
CASRVTGTPYSNQPQHF
TGTGCCAGCAGGGTAACGGGCACCCCCTATAGCAATCAGCCCCAGCATTTT
>NA|few|TRBJ2-5|TRBV30
CAWSDFSGLVRQETQYF
TGTGCCTGGAGCGATTTTAGCGGTCTTGTAAGACAAGAGACCCAGTACTTC
>NA|NA|TRBJ1-2|TRBV28
CATLRQTYGYTF
TGTGCCACCCTACGACAGACCTATGGCTACACCTTC
>NA|few|TRBJ2-5|TRBV29-1
CSVVKGARDGWYQETQYF
TGCAGCGTGGTAAAAGGAGCCAGGGACGGTTGGTACCAAGAGACCCAGTACTTC
>NA|few|TRBJ2-5|TRBV30
CAWSVSQQETQYF
TGTGCCTGGAGTGTAAGCCAGCAAGAGACCCAGTACTTC
>NA|few|TRBJ1-5|TRBV13
CASSYRPHQPQHF
TGTGCCAGCAGCTATCGTCCCCATCAGCCCCAGCATTTT
>NA|few|TRBJ2-1|TRBV4-2
CASSQEVGWDEQFF
TGTGCCAGCAGCCAAGAAGTGGGTTGGGATGAGCAGTTCTTC
>NA|NA|TRBJ2-6|TRBV10-3
CAIRQGPGANVLTF
TGTGCCATCAGACAGGGCCCAGGGGCCAACGTCCTGACTTTC
>NA|many|TRBJ2-7|TRBV2
CASSEYYEQYF
TGTGCCAGCAGTGAGTACTACGAGCAGTACTTC
>TRBD1|NA|TRBJ2-3|TRBV2
CAGGQENTDTQYF
TGTGCCGGGGGACAGGAAAACACAGATACGCAGTATTTT
>NA|few|TRBJ1-2|TRBV30
CAWNVPGRDGYTF
TGTGCCTGGAACGTCCCGGGAAGGGATGGCTACACCTTC
>NA|few|TRBJ1-5|TRBV9
CASSVGQNNQPQHF
TGTGCCAGCAGCGTTGGACAGAACAATCAGCCCCAGCATTTT
>NA|NA|TRBJ2-3|TRBV10-2
CASRREADTQYF
TGCGCCAGCCGGAGGGAGGCAGATACGCAGTATTTT
>TRBD2|NA|TRBJ2-3|TRBV5-1
CASTMGLAGVGGTDTQYF
TGCGCCAGCACTATGGGACTAGCGGGAGTAGGGGGCACAGATACGCAGTATTTT
>NA|once|TRBJ2-3|TRBV14
CASSPWRGGTDTQYF
TGTGCCAGCAGCCCGTGGAGGGGTGGGACAGATACGCAGTATTTT
>TRBD2|NA|TRBJ2-5|TRBV5-1
CASSYLAGGLETQYF
TGCGCCAGCAGCTACCTAGCGGGGGGTCTAGAGACCCAGTACTTC
>NA|few|TRBJ2-7|TRBV7-9
CASSSLLEHLRREQYF
TGTGCCAGCAGCTCCCTCCTAGAACATCTCCGAAGGGAGCAGTACTTC
>NA|few|TRBJ2-5|TRBV5-1
CASSLGPANQETQYF
TGCGCCAGCAGCTTGGGACCAGCGAACCAAGAGACCCAGTACTTC
>TRBD1|NA|TRBJ2-1|TRBV7-2
CASSTRDRAGNEQFF
TGTGCCAGCAGCACGAGGGACAGGGCGGGCAATGAGCAGTTCTTC
>NA|once|TRBJ2-5|TRBV28
CATRGSEGETQYF
TGTGCCACTCGGGGCTCCGAGGGCGAGACCCAGTACTTC
>NA|many|TRBJ2-5|TRBV7-2
CASSFSETQYF
TGTGCCAGCAGCTTTTCAGAGACCCAGTACTTC
>NA|few|TRBJ2-3|TRBV30
CSLGGGGTDTQYF
TGTTCGCTAGGGGGAGGCGGCACAGATACGCAGTATTTT
>TRBD2|NA|TRBJ2-3|TRBV29-1
CSVERASGGGTQYF
TGCAGCGTTGAAAGGGCTAGCGGGGGCGGAACGCAGTATTTT